A single sample is the source of the 14 T cell receptor beta chains below, sequenced in a study of early T cells in non-severe SARS-CoV-2 infection. TCRdb redid the calling of the 5' RACE reads with MiXCR, one entry per CDR3 protein. This sample has about 81,000 distinct CDR3 sequences; around 6% occur once, and the top ten carry 7.8%. The specimen was whole blood. Every receptor here comes from an adult who was a healthcare worker with PCR-confirmed SARS-CoV-2 infection or an uninfected control (not recorded which).

Only a few counts were recorded for this clonotype. V is TRBV12-5 and J is TRBJ2-3; tentatively, D is TRBD1 (5 bases). The CDR3 consists of 14 residues. Trimming shortened V by 1 base and J by 0 bases, and 5 bases separated the two germline ends. CDR1 LGHNT and CDR2 FRNRAP come from the germline V gene. Here the CDR3 DNA reads TGTGCTAGTGGTTTGGACAGGAGCACAGATACGCAGTATTTT. Translated: CASGLDRSTDTQYF.

This clonotype appeared many times. The rearrangement links TRBV11-2 to TRBJ1-4; D remains ambiguous. This CDR3 is 13 amino acids long. V gave up 3 bases and J gave up 5 bases, with 7 bases separating them. CDR1 is SGHAT, CDR2 FQNNGV, per germline. The CDR3 DNA is TGTGCCAGCAGCTTGAACGGGAATGAAAAACTGTTTTTT. The encoded protein is CASSLNGNEKLFF.

This clonotype was picked up many times. The V and J genes are TRBV11-2 and TRBJ2-1; the D is unclear. The CDR3 loop spans 16 amino acids. Germline V gene data show CDR1 as SGHAT and CDR2 as FQNNGV. The ends were cut back, 4 bases at V and 3 bases at J, with 16 bases in the middle. The CDR3 DNA sequence: TGTGCCAGCAGCTGGTTGCTGACGCCCTACTACAATGAGCAGTTCTTC. Translated: CASSWLLTPYYNEQFF.

The table lists this clonotype with many counts. In DNA, the CDR3 is TGTGCCAGCAGCTCCGCGAACGAAAAACTGTTTTTT. This encodes CASSSANEKLFF. The chain employs TRBV7-9 and TRBJ1-4; D gene unclear. The CDR3 has 12 amino acids. V dropped 4 bases and J dropped 8 bases, with 8 bases sitting between them. Looked up from germline, CDR1 is SEHNR and CDR2 is FQNEAQ (reference sequence).

The chain couples TRBV28 to TRBJ1-4, with a tentative D call TRBD1 (5 bases). CDR3 length: 13 amino acids. Trimming removed 6 bases at V and 7 bases at J, with 12 bases between. Germline CDR1 reads MDHEN; CDR2 reads SYDVKM. The CDR3 DNA is TGTGCCAGCAGGGGACCGAGAGCTGAAAAACTGTTTTTT. Encoded protein: CASRGPRAEKLFF.

Ten or more counts support this clonotype. The V and J genes are TRBV11-2 and TRBJ2-2; 11 nucleotides match TRBD2. V was pared by 4 bases and J by 4 bases, with 8 bases of the junction left unmatched. This CDR3 spans 17 amino acids. Germline V gene lookup returns CDR1 SGHAT and CDR2 FQNNGV. CDR3 protein: CASSSNPGTSGTGELFF. The CDR3 nucleotides read TGTGCCAGCAGCTCCAACCCCGGGACTAGCGGCACCGGGGAGCTGTTTTTT.

The CDR3 DNA follows: TGTGCCAGCAGCTTAGGGACAACTAATTACGAGCAGTACTTC. Amino acids: CASSLGTTNYEQYF. The J gene is TRBJ2-7, the V gene TRBV5-6, with D possibly matching TRBD1 (6 bases). Trimming pared 2 bases from V and 4 bases from J, leaving 13 bases between. The V gene's germline CDR1 is SGHDT and CDR2 YYEEEE. The CDR3 extends over 14 amino acids.

This clonotype has at least ten counts. V usage is TRBV20-1 and J usage is TRBJ1-1; no definite D call. V lost 2 bases and J lost 1, with 5 bases in between. The CDR3 runs to 12 residues. CDR1 and CDR2 from the germline V gene are DFQATT and SNEGSKA (reference sequence). As DNA, the CDR3 is TGCAGTGCTAGAAGAGGGAACACTGAAGCTTTCTTT. This gives the protein CSARRGNTEAFF.

This clonotype was seen at least ten times. The chain has TRBV20-1 and TRBJ2-1; 15 positions agree with TRBD2. CDR1 and CDR2 (germline): DFQATT, SNEGSKA (reference sequence). J was trimmed by 3 bases and V by 5 bases; bases with no gene match: 2. The CDR3 totals 15 residues. DNA of the CDR3: TGCAGTGCTGGACTAGCGGGAGGGGACTACAATGAGCAGTTCTTC. It codes for CSAGLAGGDYNEQFF.

This clonotype was seen repeatedly, ten times or more. The chain links TRBV7-2 to TRBJ2-3; D unresolved. This CDR3 has 11 residues. V was pared by 9 bases and J by 4 bases, with 8 bases between. Germline V gene lookup returns CDR1 SGHTA and CDR2 FQGNSA. The CDR3 loop reads CASGRADTQYF. CDR3 in DNA: TGTGCCAGTGGGCGAGCAGATACGCAGTATTTT.

The rearrangement joins TRBV7-9 to TRBJ2-3, with 15 bases identical to TRBD2. Losses at the gene ends were 5 bases for V and 3 bases for J; bases not matched to a gene: 3. CDR3 length: 16 amino acids. Germline V CDR1 and CDR2: SEHNR, FQNEAQ (reference sequence). CDR3 loop: CASSKGTSGGTDTQYF. For the CDR3, the DNA is TGTGCCAGCAGCAAAGGGACTAGCGGGGGGACAGATACGCAGTATTTT.

CDR3 nucleotide sequence: TGTGCCAGCAGCCCACCGGGACTAGCGGGGGGACCGCAGGGGCAGTACTTC. This sequence encodes CASSPPGLAGGPQGQYF. The chain carries TRBV7-2 and TRBJ2-7; 15 nucleotides line up with TRBD2. The CDR3 is made up of 17 amino acids. Trimming cost V 5 bases and J 9 bases; bases outside gene matches: 14. CDR1 SGHTA and CDR2 FQGNSA come from the germline V gene.

This chain links TRBV7-9 with TRBJ1-2; D gene unclear. Between the trimmed V and J ends, which lost 3 bases and 5 bases, there was a span of 13 bases. Germline V gene data show CDR1 as SEHNR and CDR2 as FQNEAQ (reference sequence). CDR3 length: 14 residues. The CDR3 DNA reads as TGTGCCAGCAGCTTGTCGGGTCGAGATTATGGCTACACCTTC. It translates to CASSLSGRDYGYTF.

The V and J genes are TRBV4-1 and TRBJ1-5; D is uncertain. CDR3 length: 13 residues. Germline assignment: CDR1 MGHRA and CDR2 YSYEKL. The germline V and J ends were trimmed by 0 bases and 4 bases, with 4 bases remaining between them. The CDR3 sequence is CASSQDGNQPQHF. CDR3 coding DNA: TGCGCCAGCAGCCAAGATGGTAATCAGCCCCAGCATTTT.